This TCR beta chain was sequenced during a study of CD8+ T cells in alopecia areata. Comments on this clone: Its target is not known. The sample holds other DNA sequences that translate to the same CDR3.

This sample's treatment: oral pan-JAK inhibitor, 5-10 mg twice daily. Extraction and reverse transcription of RNA yielded cDNA as the sequencing template. Profiled with immunoSEQ multiplex PCR; TCRdb holds only in-frame clones, not every one. The sample records more than 150,000 clones, around 50% being singletons. V lost 0 bases to trimming and J lost 1 base, with 5 bases between them. The CDR3 length is 14 residues. Germline CDR1 MNHEY, CDR2 SVGAGI. General study results and limits: Given one nonresponder, whether baseline CD8+ expansion relates to response remains uncertain. Scalp clonality, together with expanded CD8+ clones among the top 100, fell significantly with tofacitinib.

This receptor was identified in a human donor with alopecia areata. The material was CD8+ T cells sorted from blood, obtained at week 24, from a patient treated with tofacitinib. The J gene is TRBJ2-3, the V gene TRBV6-5, with no clear D. CDR3 sequence reads: CASSYSSGTDTQYF. CDR3 DNA: TGTGCCAGCAGTTACTCGTCAGGCACAGATACGCAGTATTTT.